This entry features one T cell receptor beta chain sequence. The antigen it recognizes is unknown. It has no much larger one-base neighbor in the sample; base qualities were not kept. The data stem from a study of CD8 T cells in Susac syndrome (dated by TCRdb to between 2017 and 2020). At the level of the whole study: Of the Susac syndrome patients who were sequenced, about eight were in clinical remission while more than five had clinically active disease. At the time of blood withdrawal, Susac syndrome patients were either therapy-naive, taking corticosteroids (with some also receiving IVIg), or on IVIg alone. Whether CD8+ T cell activation and differentiation in Susac syndrome was antigen driven was tested using repertoire sequencing. Overall results and qualifications from the work: The study acknowledged that relatively few individuals were included in the TCR sequencing and HLA analysis. In patients with Susac syndrome, the CD4+ T cell repertoire showed no detectable clonal expansion.

RNA was extracted with the RNeasy kit and roughly 0.45 to 1 ug was reverse transcribed using random hexamers. TCR beta CDR3 regions were amplified with the immunoSEQ multiplex PCR assay covering 54 Vbeta and 13 Jbeta segments. PCR amplification bias was corrected by using a synthetic template baseline for primer optimization and computational correction. The authors' analysis ran thus. Reads were assigned to V, D and J genes according to IMGT and analyzed in immunoSEQ Analyzer, with only productive sequences retained. Clonality was computed as one minus Shannon entropy normalized by log2 of the number of productive unique sequences. For each patient and control, public and private clones were evaluated within the 100 most prevalent clones. A clone was defined as Susac-specific if it was absent from the healthy and MS cohorts, from approximately 980 published viral clones and from other ImmuneACCESS disease sequences. TCRdb applied fastp at Q25 and MiXCR to the public reads, then kept only in-frame beta chains. Entries that share a CDR3 protein sequence are merged under the most common genes and DNA. The V and J calls here are based on TCRdb, not the publication. For this sample there are around 170,000 distinct CDR3 sequences; approximately 94% appear just once. The biggest ten clones account for approximately 0.11% of the sample.

The CDR3 goes from the cysteine to the phenylalanine over 14 residues. The DNA shown is the 42-base CDR3, in frame from base 1. From a lookup of the germline V gene (reference sequence), CDR1 and CDR2 are SEHNR and FQNEAQ. The germline V end is reduced by 6 bases and the J end by 8 bases; junction bases left unmatched: 5. High-throughput TCR beta sequencing profiled peripheral blood CD8+ and CD4+ T cells from healthy donors, Susac syndrome patients and multiple sclerosis patients. The Susac syndrome patients fulfilled recently defined diagnostic criteria for definite or probable disease. Bulk CD8+ and CD4+ T cells were purified by magnetic negative isolation, whereas CD8+ TEMRA cells were enriched by FACS. Blood was collected in EDTA tubes and processed within 24 hours, with PBMCs isolated through density gradient centrifugation. PBMCs intended for TCR sequencing were cryopreserved in liquid nitrogen and were subsequently thawed in a 37 degrees C water bath. A purity of at least 90% was achieved for sorted or isolated CD4+, CD8+ and CD8+ TEMRA cells.

The clonotype originates from a human donor with Susac syndrome. The chain was built from TRBV7-9 and TRBJ1-6; TRBD1 aligns with 9 central bases. Sequencing input: CD4+ T cells from PBMCs. The bases read TGTGCCAGCAGGCAGGGACAGGGAGATTCACCCCTCCACTTT. It codes for CASRQGQGDSPLHF.